The 30 T cell receptor beta chains below all came from one sample that was sequenced in a study of shared clonotypes between healthy human individuals. Terminally differentiated effector memory CD45RA+ cells were excluded by CCR7 positive selection of CD45RO-negative cells. Repertoires were generated with immunoSEQ multiplex PCR, while TCRdb's copy carries only in-frame clones and drops some. The table includes roughly 2,000,000 clones, about 95% detected once. The sample was naive CD8+ T cells sorted from blood. Receptors originate from a man aged 18 to 30 in good health.

V gene TRBV19 combines with J gene TRBJ2-7, with 9 nucleotides matching TRBD1. Germline CDR1 LNHDA, CDR2 SQIVND (reference sequence). Losses at the gene ends were 11 bases for V and 2 bases for J; bases not matched to a gene: 10. This CDR3 has 14 residues. The CDR3 is CAAAPGQGTYEQYF. The CDR3, as DNA: TGTGCCGCAGCCCCTGGACAGGGGACCTACGAGCAGTACTTC.

The rearrangement links TRBV19 to TRBJ1-1; no reliable D call. CDR1 is LNHDA and CDR2 is SQIVND in the germline V gene (reference sequence). This CDR3 has 13 residues. V lost 4 bases to trimming and J lost 5 bases, with 11 bases between them. The DNA for the CDR3 is TGTGCCAGTAGTACGGACTTAGAAACTGAAGCTTTCTTT. Its protein product is CASSTDLETEAFF.

This clone was seen a single time. This sample also contains other DNA sequences that code for the same CDR3. The J gene is TRBJ2-2, the V gene TRBV28, with 9 bases fitting TRBD2. The trim removed 6 bases at V and 3 bases at J, leaving 2 bases unmatched. CDR1 and CDR2 (germline): MDHEN, SYDVKM. The CDR3 is made up of 14 amino acids. CDR3 protein: CASSPSGDTGELFF. CDR3 DNA: TGTGCCAGCAGCCCTAGCGGGGACACCGGGGAGCTGTTTTTT.

The chain employs TRBV19 and TRBJ1-2; maybe TRBD1 (5 bases). Germline-derived CDR1 and CDR2 are LNHDA and SQIVND (reference sequence). The CDR3 loop spans 13 amino acids. The V gene lost 1 base and the J gene lost 4 bases, with 7 bases spanning the gap. CDR3 loop: CASSIGGTYGYTF. CDR3 nucleotide sequence: TGTGCCAGTAGTATAGGGGGCACCTATGGCTACACCTTC.

J is TRBJ2-1 and V is TRBV10-3; TRBD2 matches 9 bases. Germline CDR1 and CDR2: ENHRY and SYGVKD. The CDR3 length is 15 residues. V was clipped by 6 bases and J by 3 bases; unmatched bases: 6. This chain's CDR3 is CAIRPAGGLYNEQFF. CDR3 nucleotide sequence: TGTGCCATCAGGCCCGCGGGGGGGCTCTACAATGAGCAGTTCTTC.

V gene TRBV25-1 combines with J gene TRBJ2-5; D assignment may be TRBD1 or TRBD2 (6 bases each). The CDR3 consists of 16 residues. Trimming took off 2 bases at V and 2 bases at J, with 15 bases between the two ends. CDR1 and CDR2 from the germline V gene are MGHDK and SYGVNS. The CDR3 region has the DNA TGTGCCAGCAGTGAAAATTTGGGGGCGGGACAAGAGACCCAGTACTTC. It encodes CASSENLGAGQETQYF.

This clone occurred once. Other DNA sequences in this specimen translate into the identical CDR3. The chain combines TRBV5-1 with TRBJ2-7; 9 nucleotides align to TRBD1. CDR3 length equals 15 residues. The V and J ends lost 4 bases and 1 base, in that order; junction bases with no gene match: 6. CDR1 is SGHRS and CDR2 is YFSETQ in the germline V gene. The CDR3 sequence is CASSGGQGPSYEQYF. CDR3 DNA: TGCGCCAGCAGCGGAGGACAGGGGCCGTCCTACGAGCAGTACTTC.

The CDR3 sequence is CASSPGTSGGRTGELFF. The DNA for the CDR3 is TGCGCCAGCAGCCCCGGGACTAGCGGGGGGCGCACCGGGGAGCTGTTTTTT. V usage is TRBV5-1 and J usage is TRBJ2-2, with 15 nucleotides matching TRBD2. V shed 4 bases, J shed 4 bases, and the junction held 5 bases outside the gene matches. This CDR3 spans 17 amino acids. Germline V gene data show CDR1 as SGHRS and CDR2 as YFSETQ.

The rearrangement links TRBV5-1 to TRBJ1-3, with D perhaps matching TRBD1 (6 bases). The CDR3 consists of 16 residues. V shed 0 bases and J shed 0 bases, with 10 bases lying between them. Germline CDR1 SGHRS, CDR2 YFSETQ. In DNA, the CDR3 is TGCGCCAGCAGCTTGGCCGAGGGGGGCTCTGGAAACACCATATATTTT. This gives the protein CASSLAEGGSGNTIYF.

Note on this clone: In the same sample, other DNA sequences code for this CDR3. The chain links TRBV5-1 to TRBJ1-3; D ambiguous. Germline V gene sequence: CDR1 SGHRS, CDR2 YFSETQ. V was cut by 0 bases and J by 3 bases, with 7 bases left in between. This CDR3 spans 14 amino acids. In DNA, the CDR3 is TGCGCCAGCAGCTTGGTTGGGAGTGGAAACACCATATATTTT. Translated: CASSLVGSGNTIYF.

The chain joins TRBV4-3 to TRBJ1-4; D is perhaps TRBD1 (5 bases). The V gene lost 0 bases and the J gene lost 4 bases, with 12 bases spanning the gap. Looked up from germline, CDR1 is LGHNA and CDR2 is YSLEER. The CDR3 has 16 residues. CDR3: CASSQDTGTDNEKLFF. As DNA, the CDR3 is TGCGCCAGCAGCCAAGATACCGGGACGGATAATGAAAAACTGTTTTTT.

The genes are TRBV10-1 and TRBJ1-3; D is ambiguous. The CDR3 loop spans 15 amino acids. Germline V CDR1 and CDR2: WNHNN, SYGVQD (reference sequence). V was pared by 1 base and J by 4 bases, with 11 bases between. The CDR3 DNA sequence: TGCGCCAGCAGTGAGTGGGCCGAGGCGGGAAACACCATATATTTT. Its protein is CASSEWAEAGNTIYF.

J is TRBJ1-4 and V is TRBV5-6, with 7 nucleotides matching TRBD1. J lost 4 bases, V lost 0 bases, and 3 bases had no gene match. Germline lookup yields CDR1 SGHDT and CDR2 YYEEEE. This CDR3 has 15 residues. The CDR3 region has the DNA TGTGCCAGCAGCTTGGCCGGGACAGTTAATGAAAAACTGTTTTTT. Its translation: CASSLAGTVNEKLFF.

The V and J genes are TRBV29-1 and TRBJ2-2, with D possibly TRBD2 on 6 matching bases. In germline, CDR1 is SQVTM, CDR2 ANQGSEA. This CDR3 is built from 15 residues. V gave up 5 bases and J gave up 6 bases, with 19 bases separating them. This chain's CDR3 is CSVSLAGRESGELFF. The CDR3 DNA reads as TGCAGCGTTAGTCTCGCGGGAAGGGAGTCCGGGGAGCTGTTTTTT.

The V gene is TRBV19, the J gene TRBJ1-1; the D is unclear. V was clipped by 5 bases and J by 0 bases, with 10 bases between them. The germline V gene encodes CDR1 LNHDA and CDR2 SQIVND (reference sequence). The CDR3 consists of 14 residues. CDR3 sequence: CASSSAAMNTEAFF. In DNA, the CDR3 is TGTGCCAGTAGTTCGGCAGCTATGAACACTGAAGCTTTCTTT.

V gene TRBV13 combines with J gene TRBJ2-5, with D hard to call. This CDR3 comprises 14 residues. CDR1 and CDR2 (germline): PRHDT, FYEKMQ (reference sequence). V was pared by 4 bases and J by 2 bases, with 11 bases between. CDR3: CASSSPTEQETQYF. CDR3 DNA sequence: TGTGCCAGCAGCTCCCCCACCGAGCAAGAGACCCAGTACTTC. The whole variable domain, remainder taken from reference TRBV13 and TRBJ2-5, is AAGVIQSPRHLIKEKRETATLKCYPIPRHDTVYWYQQGPGQDPQFLISFYEKMQSDKGSIPDRFSAQQFSDYHSELNMSSLELGDSALYFCASSSPTEQETQYFGPGTRLLVL.

The V and J genes are TRBV7-9 and TRBJ2-5; 7 bases map to TRBD2. The germline V gene has CDR1 SEHNR and CDR2 FQNEAQ (reference sequence). This CDR3 is built from 19 residues. The V gene end was trimmed by 5 bases and the J gene end by 1 base; junction bases not matched to a gene: 19. The CDR3 nucleotides read TGTGCCAGCAGCGAGGCGGGGTTTGATTCTAGCGGATCCCAAGAGACCCAGTACTTC. Encoded protein: CASSEAGFDSSGSQETQYF.

The gene calls are TRBV7-9 and TRBJ1-2; possibly TRBD1 for D (5 bases). The germline gives CDR1 SEHNR, CDR2 FQNEAQ (reference sequence). The V and J ends lost 5 bases and 3 bases respectively, with 16 bases between them. This CDR3 spans 15 amino acids. In DNA form, the CDR3 reads TGTGCCAGCAGCGAAGGGGACGACCCCTACTATGGCTACACCTTC. The encoded protein is CASSEGDDPYYGYTF.

The gene calls are TRBV18 and TRBJ2-7; TRBD2 is a possible D gene (6 bases). V shed 4 bases and J shed 4 bases, with 17 bases lying between them. The CDR3 totals 15 residues. Germline lookup yields CDR1 KGHSH and CDR2 LQKENI. This CDR3 is CASSHSQTRKYEQYF. Here the CDR3 DNA reads TGTGCCAGCTCACACAGTCAGACTAGAAAGTACGAGCAGTACTTC.

The chain is built from TRBV5-4 and TRBJ2-3, with a possible D match to TRBD1 (6 bases). The CDR3 consists of 15 residues. Trimming stripped 5 bases from V and 1 base from J, with 14 bases between. Germline assignment: CDR1 SGHNT and CDR2 YYREEE (reference sequence). The CDR3 nucleotides are TGTGCCAGCAGTTCGTGGGGGCTGGGCACAGATACGCAGTATTTT. As protein: CASSSWGLGTDTQYF.

The V call is TRBV6-6, the J call TRBJ2-5, with a weak D call TRBD2 (6 bases). The V gene's germline CDR1 is MNHNY and CDR2 SVGAGI (reference sequence). V was shortened by 4 bases and J by 2 bases, with 14 bases between the two germline ends. This CDR3 is 15 amino acids long. The CDR3 spells CASSWAQGGQETQYF. The CDR3 DNA reads as TGTGCCAGCAGTTGGGCTCAGGGAGGTCAAGAGACCCAGTACTTC.

This chain joins TRBV5-1 and TRBJ1-6, with D perhaps TRBD1 (6 bases). The germline gives CDR1 SGHRS, CDR2 YFSETQ. The ends were cut back, 0 bases at V and 10 bases at J, with 17 bases in the middle. CDR3 length equals 16 residues. The CDR3 coding sequence is TGCGCCAGCAGCTTGGTGGGGGGGCAGGGGAGCTCACCCCTCCACTTT. Its translation: CASSLVGGQGSSPLHF.

This clone was picked up one time. This CDR3 is CASSLALAGGLGELFF. In nucleotides, the CDR3 is TGTGCCAGCAGCTTGGCCTTAGCGGGGGGCCTCGGGGAGCTGTTTTTT. This rearrangement joins TRBV5-6 to TRBJ2-2; 10 nucleotides agree with TRBD2. There are 16 residues in the CDR3. V gave up 0 bases and J gave up 7 bases; unmatched junction bases: 6. Germline CDR1 SGHDT, CDR2 YYEEEE.

This rearrangement joins TRBV7-9 to TRBJ2-3, with 10 bases that match TRBD1. Germline values: CDR1 SEHNR, CDR2 FQNEAQ (reference sequence). Germline trimming cut 5 bases from V and 6 bases from J; bases unmatched to any gene: 11. There are 16 residues in the CDR3. CDR3 DNA: TGTGCCAGCAGCCCAAGAGGGACAGGGGAAGAGGATACGCAGTATTTT. It translates to CASSPRGTGEEDTQYF.

Notes on this clone: The sample contains more than one DNA sequence encoding this CDR3. This sequence joins TRBV27 and TRBJ2-2; a weak D match, TRBD2 (5 bases). The CDR3 spans 16 residues. With 0 bases removed from V and 5 bases from J, the gap between germline ends came to 13 bases. CDR1 and CDR2 from the germline V gene are MNHEY and SMNVEV (reference sequence). Here the CDR3 reads CASSLSGGSGTGELFF. CDR3 coding DNA: TGTGCCAGCAGTTTATCAGGCGGCTCGGGGACCGGGGAGCTGTTTTTT.

This chain links TRBV15 with TRBJ1-6; D not certain. In germline, CDR1 is LNHNV, CDR2 YYDKDF (reference sequence). V was shortened by 3 bases and J by 7 bases, with 16 bases between the two germline ends. The CDR3 contains 16 residues. The CDR3, as DNA: TGTGCCACCAGCAGCCCGCACGCCCCCTTAAATTCACCCCTCCACTTT. It yields the protein CATSSPHAPLNSPLHF.

This clone was detected only once. The J gene is TRBJ2-7, the V gene TRBV28; D tentatively reads TRBD1 or TRBD2 (5 bases each). V was shortened by 6 bases and J by 0 bases, with 15 bases between the two germline ends. CDR1 is MDHEN and CDR2 is SYDVKM in the germline V gene. The length of the CDR3 is 15 residues. CDR3 coding DNA: TGTGCCAGCAGCATAAGGGGACGGTTCTCCTACGAGCAGTACTTC. This sequence encodes CASSIRGRFSYEQYF.

As DNA, the CDR3 is TGTGCCAGCAGTTTTAATCGGGGGGCCGATACGCAGTATTTT. It encodes CASSFNRGADTQYF. J is TRBJ2-3 and V is TRBV28, with D perhaps matching TRBD2 (7 bases). Germline lookup yields CDR1 MDHEN and CDR2 SYDVKM. V was cut by 3 bases and J by 6 bases, with 13 bases left in between. The CDR3 runs to 14 residues.

This clone was seen once. The J gene is TRBJ2-1, the V gene TRBV18; no definite D call. There are 14 residues in the CDR3. CDR1 is KGHSH and CDR2 is LQKENI in the germline V gene. The V and J ends lost 3 bases and 6 bases respectively, with 12 bases between them. The CDR3, as DNA: TGTGCCAGCTCACCTGGCGTCATAGGCAATGAGCAGTTCTTC. Residues: CASSPGVIGNEQFF.

The chain carries TRBV6-6 and TRBJ2-7, with D perhaps TRBD1 or TRBD2 (5 bases each). Germline values: CDR1 MNHNY, CDR2 SVGAGI (reference sequence). The V end was cut by 0 bases, the J end by 3 bases, with 9 bases between. The CDR3 consists of 14 residues. This CDR3 is CASSYSWGIYEQYF. The DNA of the CDR3 is TGTGCCAGCAGTTACTCGTGGGGGATCTACGAGCAGTACTTC.